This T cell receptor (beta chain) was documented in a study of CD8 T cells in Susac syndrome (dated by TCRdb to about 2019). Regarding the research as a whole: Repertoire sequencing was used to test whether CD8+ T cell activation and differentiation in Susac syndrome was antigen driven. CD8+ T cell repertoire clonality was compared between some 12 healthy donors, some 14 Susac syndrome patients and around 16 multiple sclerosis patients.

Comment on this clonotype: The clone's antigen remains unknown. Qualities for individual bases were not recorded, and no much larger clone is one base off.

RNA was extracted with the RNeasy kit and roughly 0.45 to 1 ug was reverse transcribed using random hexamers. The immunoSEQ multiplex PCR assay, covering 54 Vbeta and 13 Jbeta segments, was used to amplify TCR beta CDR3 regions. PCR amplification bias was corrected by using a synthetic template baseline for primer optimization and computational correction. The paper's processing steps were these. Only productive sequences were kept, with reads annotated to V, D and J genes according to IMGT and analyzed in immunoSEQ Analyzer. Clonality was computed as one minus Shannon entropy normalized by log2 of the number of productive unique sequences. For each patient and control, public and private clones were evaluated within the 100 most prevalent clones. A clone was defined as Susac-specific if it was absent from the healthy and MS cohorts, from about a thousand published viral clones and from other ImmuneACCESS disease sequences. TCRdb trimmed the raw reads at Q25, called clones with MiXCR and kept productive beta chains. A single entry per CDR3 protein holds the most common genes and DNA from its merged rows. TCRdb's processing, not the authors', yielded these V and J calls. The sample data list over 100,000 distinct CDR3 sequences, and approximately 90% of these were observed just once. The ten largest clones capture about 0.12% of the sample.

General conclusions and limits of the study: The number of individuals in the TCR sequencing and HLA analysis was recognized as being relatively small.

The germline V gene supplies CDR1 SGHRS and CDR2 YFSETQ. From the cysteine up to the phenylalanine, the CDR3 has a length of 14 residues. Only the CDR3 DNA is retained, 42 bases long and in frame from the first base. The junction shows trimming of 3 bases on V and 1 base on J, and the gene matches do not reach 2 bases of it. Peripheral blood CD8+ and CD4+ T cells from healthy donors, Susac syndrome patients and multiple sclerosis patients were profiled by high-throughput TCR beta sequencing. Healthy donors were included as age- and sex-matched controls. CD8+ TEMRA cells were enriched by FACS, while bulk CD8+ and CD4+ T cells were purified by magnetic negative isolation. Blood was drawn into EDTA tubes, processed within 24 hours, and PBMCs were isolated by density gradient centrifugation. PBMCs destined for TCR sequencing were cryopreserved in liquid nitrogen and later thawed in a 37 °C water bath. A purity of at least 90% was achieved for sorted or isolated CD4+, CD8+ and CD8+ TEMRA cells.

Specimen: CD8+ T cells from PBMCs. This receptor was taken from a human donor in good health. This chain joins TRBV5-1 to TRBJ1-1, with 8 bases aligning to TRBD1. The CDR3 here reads CASSSGTGNTEAFF. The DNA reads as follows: TGCGCCAGCAGCTCCGGGACAGGGAACACTGAAGCTTTCTTT.